These 21 T cell receptor beta chains were sequenced from one sample in a study of vaccination effects on CD4 cells after COVID-19. Their antigens remain unidentified. Investigators separated out CD4+ T cells once around eleven days of culture had passed. Participants got two doses of BNT162b2 or mRNA-1273 vaccine. The protocol was immunoSEQ multiplex PCR, while the TCRdb copy is restricted to in-frame clones and leaves out a portion. The sample yields tens of thousands of clones, 70% to 80% seen once. Sequenced here: CD4+ T cells from PBMCs cultured without peptide, sampled after COVID-19 vaccination. The receptor source for this set is a human donor who received a COVID-19 vaccine.

The chain uses TRBV4-1 and TRBJ1-3, with a weak D call TRBD1 (5 bases). Trimming shortened V by 4 bases and J by 0 bases, and 19 bases separated the two germline ends. The CDR3 has 18 amino acids. CDR1 is MGHRA, CDR2 YSYEKL, per germline. The CDR3, as DNA: TGCGCCAGCAGCCGGACTTCCTTGACAGCTATCTCTGGAAACACCATATATTTT. Residues: CASSRTSLTAISGNTIYF.

This clone was recorded once. This chain joins TRBV28 and TRBJ1-2; TRBD1 is a possible D gene (5 bases). Trimming left V 4 bases short and J 6 bases short, with 9 bases between. Germline CDR1 reads MDHEN; CDR2 reads SYDVKM. The CDR3 contains 12 residues. CDR3 sequence: CASSYGADGYTF. As DNA, the CDR3 is TGTGCCAGCAGTTACGGGGCAGATGGCTACACCTTC.

This clone has only a few counts. V is TRBV6-2 or TRBV6-3 and J is TRBJ1-2; D is uncertain. Trimming cost V 2 bases and J 4 bases, with 11 bases left between them. Germline CDR1 is MNHEY and CDR2 is SVGEGT. This CDR3 contains 14 residues. The CDR3 loop is CASSYVHVTYGYTF. The CDR3 DNA follows: TGTGCCAGCAGTTACGTACACGTTACCTATGGCTACACCTTC.

This clone was recorded only once. This chain connects TRBV5-8 to TRBJ1-2; 7 nucleotides align to TRBD1. The J segment lost 2 bases and the V segment lost 3 bases, leaving 7 bases of the junction unmatched. This CDR3 has 15 amino acids. Germline CDR1 reads SGHTS; CDR2 reads YDEGEE. CDR3 nucleotides: TGTGCCAGCAGCTGGGGGACAGTAAAAAACTATGGCTACACCTTC. It yields the protein CASSWGTVKNYGYTF.

V and J are TRBV30 and TRBJ1-2; 8 bases match TRBD1. V lost 3 bases, J lost 4 bases, and 7 bases stayed unmatched. The CDR3 has 14 amino acids. CDR1 GTSNPN and CDR2 SVGIG come from the germline V gene (reference sequence). The CDR3 protein is CAWRETGAAYGYTF. The CDR3 nucleotides are TGTGCCTGGAGAGAGACAGGGGCGGCCTATGGCTACACCTTC.

The J gene is TRBJ2-3, the V gene TRBV11-2; D possibly corresponds to TRBD2 (6 bases). Trimming took off 4 bases at V and 8 bases at J, with 22 bases between the two ends. Germline V lookup: CDR1 SGHAT, CDR2 FQNNGV. The CDR3 covers 16 residues. CDR3 in amino acids: CASSYQAGPTTGTQYF. For the CDR3, the DNA is TGTGCCAGCAGCTATCAAGCGGGCCCCACCACCGGTACGCAGTATTTT.

The V gene is TRBV20-1, the J gene TRBJ2-2; D unclear. The CDR3 runs to 11 residues. Germline CDR1 DFQATT, CDR2 SNEGSKA (reference sequence). Trimming took off 3 bases at V and 6 bases at J, with 5 bases between the two ends. The CDR3 bases are TGCAGTGCTAGTGAGCCCGGGGAGCTGTTTTTT. This encodes CSASEPGELFF.

The V call is TRBV6-6, the J call TRBJ2-2; weak D call: TRBD2 (6 bases). This CDR3 is built from 16 residues. V gave up 4 bases and J gave up 6 bases, with 18 bases separating them. Germline CDR1 MNHNY, CDR2 SVGAGI (reference sequence). CDR3 DNA: TGTGCCAGCAGTTTTCCGGGAGACGGAGCCCCCGGGGAGCTGTTTTTT. Translated, it gives CASSFPGDGAPGELFF.

The rearrangement joins TRBV2 to TRBJ2-4; D remains unclear. V gave up 2 bases and J gave up 0 bases, with 8 bases separating them. The CDR3 has 15 amino acids. CDR1 and CDR2 from the germline V gene are SNHLY and FYNNEI. CDR3 protein: CASSERILAKNIQYF. CDR3 coding DNA: TGTGCCAGCAGTGAAAGAATACTAGCCAAAAACATTCAGTACTTC.

V gene TRBV18 combines with J gene TRBJ1-1, with no clear D. Germline V gives CDR1 KGHSH, CDR2 LQKENI. This CDR3 region has 15 residues. The germline V and J ends were trimmed by 3 bases and 2 bases, with 13 bases remaining between them. The CDR3 protein is CASSPWATPNTEAFF. CDR3 bases: TGTGCCAGCTCACCTTGGGCCACCCCCAACACTGAAGCTTTCTTT.

This clone showed up just once. The genes are TRBV11-3 and TRBJ2-5; a weak D match, TRBD2 (6 bases). The CDR3 covers 14 residues. Trimming removed 5 bases at V and 2 bases at J, with 12 bases between. CDR1 is SGHNT, CDR2 YENEEA, per germline. CDR3 residues: CASSDGGSQETQYF. As DNA, the CDR3 is TGTGCCAGCAGCGATGGGGGGAGTCAAGAGACCCAGTACTTC.

The sample holds a few counts of this clone. Other DNA sequences of this sample code for an identical CDR3. The rearrangement joins TRBV30 to TRBJ1-6; D gene uncertain. The CDR3 totals 13 residues. V was trimmed by 0 bases and J by 8 bases, leaving 8 bases between them. Germline V gene lookup returns CDR1 GTSNPN and CDR2 SVGIG (reference sequence). The CDR3 bases are TGTGCCTGGAGTGTAACGGGAGATTCACCCCTCCACTTT. Translated, it gives CAWSVTGDSPLHF.

The chain joins TRBV6-5 to TRBJ1-4, with 7 bases aligning to TRBD1. The germline CDR1 and CDR2 sequences are MNHEY and SVGAGI. The V and J ends lost 5 bases and 1 base, in that order; junction bases with no gene match: 1. The CDR3 extends over 14 amino acids. CDR3 sequence: CASSTGETNEKLFF. The CDR3 DNA reads as TGTGCCAGCAGTACAGGGGAAACTAATGAAAAACTGTTTTTT.

The chain combines TRBV6-5 with TRBJ1-2; TRBD1 matches 10 bases. The V gene's germline CDR1 is MNHEY and CDR2 SVGAGI. Trimming took 8 bases from V and 0 from J; bases not matched to a gene: 6. The CDR3 extends over 15 amino acids. Written as DNA, the CDR3 is TGTGCCAGCCAGGACAGGGGGAAATCTAACTATGGCTACACCTTC. Protein product: CASQDRGKSNYGYTF.

This clone was observed a few times. V gene TRBV6-2 or TRBV6-3 combines with J gene TRBJ1-1; D remains ambiguous. The CDR3 length is 17 residues. CDR1 and CDR2 from the germline V gene are MNHEY and SVGEGT. V lost 0 bases and J lost 0, with 14 bases in between. This CDR3 reads CASSYSRRGMLNTEAFF. CDR3 in DNA: TGTGCCAGCAGTTACTCGCGTCGCGGGATGCTGAACACTGAAGCTTTCTTT.

J is TRBJ2-7 and V is TRBV16; 8 bases are shared with TRBD2. The germline V gene has CDR1 KGHSY and CDR2 FQNENV. Trimming removed 4 bases from V and 2 bases from J; junction bases left unmatched: 22. The CDR3 runs 20 residues. The CDR3 DNA is TGTGCCAGCAGCCTTAACGGTGGGCACCCGGTAGCGGGGTACCCCTACGAGCAGTACGTC. Protein product: CASSLNGGHPVAGYPYEQYV.

The genes are TRBV7-2 and TRBJ1-2; D uncertain. Germline V CDR1 and CDR2: SGHTA, FQGNSA. Trimming cost V 8 bases and J 0 bases, with 16 bases left between them. This CDR3 has 15 residues. Written as DNA, the CDR3 is TGTGCCAGCCCTATAGCGAGGGAGACTAACTATGGCTACACCTTC. It specifies CASPIARETNYGYTF.

The chain links TRBV6-1 to TRBJ1-1, with D unclear. The CDR3 length is 16 residues. Trimming took 1 base from V and 5 from J, leaving 17 bases between them. Germline assignment: CDR1 MNHNS and CDR2 SASEGT. CDR3 in DNA: TGTGCCAGCAGTGAAGTAAGGTCAGAGTGGGGAACTGAAGCTTTCTTT. Protein: CASSEVRSEWGTEAFF.

The genes are TRBV6-1 and TRBJ2-5; TRBD1 or TRBD2 may be the D gene (6 bases each). Germline lookup yields CDR1 MNHNS and CDR2 SASEGT. V was trimmed by 4 bases and J by 5 bases, leaving 23 bases between them. This CDR3 comprises 17 residues. Written as DNA, the CDR3 is TGTGCCAGCAGTGGGTTGACGGGGGCGATCTGGGCGGAGACCCAGTACTTC. The encoded protein is CASSGLTGAIWAETQYF.

This clone was seen more than once but under ten times. The chain joins TRBV2 to TRBJ2-3, with 7 bases lining up with TRBD1. With V trimmed by 8 bases and J by 6 bases, 8 bases remained unmatched. The CDR3 covers 13 residues. Germline V CDR1 and CDR2: SNHLY, FYNNEI. CDR3 coding DNA: TGTGCCAGCGGGGACAGTGCCCCTGATACGCAGTATTTT. It specifies CASGDSAPDTQYF.

The chain is built from TRBV7-2 and TRBJ2-7, with D perhaps TRBD2 (6 bases). This CDR3 spans 14 amino acids. The germline V gene encodes CDR1 SGHTA and CDR2 FQGNSA. V lost 5 bases and J lost 2, with 13 bases in between. CDR3 residues: CASSPGRPPYEQYV. In nucleotides, the CDR3 is TGTGCCAGCAGCCCGGGGAGGCCTCCCTACGAGCAGTACGTC.